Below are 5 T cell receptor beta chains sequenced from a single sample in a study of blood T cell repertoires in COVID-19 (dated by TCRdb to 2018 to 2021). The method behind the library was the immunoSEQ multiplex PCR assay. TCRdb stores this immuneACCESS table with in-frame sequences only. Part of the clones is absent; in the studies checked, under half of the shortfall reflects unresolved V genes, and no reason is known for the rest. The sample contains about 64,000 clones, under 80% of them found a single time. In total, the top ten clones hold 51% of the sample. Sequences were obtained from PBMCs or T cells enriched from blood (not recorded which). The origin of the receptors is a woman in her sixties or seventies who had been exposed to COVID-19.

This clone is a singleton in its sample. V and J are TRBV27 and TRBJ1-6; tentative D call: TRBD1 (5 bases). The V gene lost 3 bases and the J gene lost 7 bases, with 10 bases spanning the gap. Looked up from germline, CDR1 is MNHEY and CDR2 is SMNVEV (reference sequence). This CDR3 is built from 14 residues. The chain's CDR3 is CASSFNRQNSPLHF. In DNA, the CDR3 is TGTGCCAGCAGTTTTAACAGGCAAAATTCACCCCTCCACTTT.

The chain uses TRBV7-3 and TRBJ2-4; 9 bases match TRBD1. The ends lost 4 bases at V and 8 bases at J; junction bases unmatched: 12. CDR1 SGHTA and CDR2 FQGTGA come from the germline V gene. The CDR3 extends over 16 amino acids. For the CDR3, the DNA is TGTGCCAGCAGCTCGCCGAGGACAGGGGTTTCAGACATTCAGTACTTC. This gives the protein CASSSPRTGVSDIQYF.

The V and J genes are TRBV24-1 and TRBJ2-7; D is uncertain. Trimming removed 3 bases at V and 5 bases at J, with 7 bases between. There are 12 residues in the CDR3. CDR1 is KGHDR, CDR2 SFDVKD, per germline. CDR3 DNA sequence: TGTGCCACCAGTGATATAGGAGACGAGCAGTACTTC. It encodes CATSDIGDEQYF.

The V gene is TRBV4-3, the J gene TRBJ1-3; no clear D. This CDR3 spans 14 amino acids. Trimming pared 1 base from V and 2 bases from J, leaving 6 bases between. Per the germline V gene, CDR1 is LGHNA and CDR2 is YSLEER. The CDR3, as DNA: TGCGCCAGCAGCCAAGCGGTCACTGGAAACACCATATATTTT. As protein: CASSQAVTGNTIYF.

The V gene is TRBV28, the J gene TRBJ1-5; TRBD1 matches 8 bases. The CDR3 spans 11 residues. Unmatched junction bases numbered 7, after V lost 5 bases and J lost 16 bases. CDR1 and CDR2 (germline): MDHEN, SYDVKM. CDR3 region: CASSGQGRFHF. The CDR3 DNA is TGTGCCAGCAGTGGACAGGGACGGTTCCATTTT.